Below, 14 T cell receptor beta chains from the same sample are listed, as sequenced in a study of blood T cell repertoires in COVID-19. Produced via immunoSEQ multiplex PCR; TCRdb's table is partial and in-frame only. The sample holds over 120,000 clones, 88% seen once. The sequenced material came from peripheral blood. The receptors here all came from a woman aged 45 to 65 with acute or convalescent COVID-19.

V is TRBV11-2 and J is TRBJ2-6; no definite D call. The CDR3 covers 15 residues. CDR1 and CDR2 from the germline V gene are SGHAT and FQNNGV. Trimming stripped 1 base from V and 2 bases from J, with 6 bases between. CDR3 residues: CASSLVQAGANVLTF. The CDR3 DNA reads TGTGCCAGCAGCTTAGTCCAGGCTGGGGCCAACGTCCTGACTTTC.

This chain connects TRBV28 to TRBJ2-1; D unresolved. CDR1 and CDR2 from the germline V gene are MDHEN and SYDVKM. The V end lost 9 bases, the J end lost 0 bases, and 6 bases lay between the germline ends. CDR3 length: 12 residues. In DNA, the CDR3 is TGTGCCAGTTTCAGCTCCTACAATGAGCAGTTCTTC. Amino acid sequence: CASFSSYNEQFF. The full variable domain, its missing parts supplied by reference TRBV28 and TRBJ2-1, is DVKVTQSSRYLVKRTGEKVFLECVQDMDHENMFWYRQDPGLGLRLIYFSYDVKMKEKGDIPEGYSVSREKKERFSLILESASTNQTSMYLCASFSSYNEQFFGPGTRLTVL.

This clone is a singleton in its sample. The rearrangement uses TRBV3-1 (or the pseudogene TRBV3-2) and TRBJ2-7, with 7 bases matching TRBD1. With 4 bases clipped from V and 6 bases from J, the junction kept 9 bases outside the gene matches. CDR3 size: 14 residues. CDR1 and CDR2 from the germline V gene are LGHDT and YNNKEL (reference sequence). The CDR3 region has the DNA TGTGCCAGCAGCCGGGTACAGGGGCTAAGCGAGCAGTACTTC. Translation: CASSRVQGLSEQYF.

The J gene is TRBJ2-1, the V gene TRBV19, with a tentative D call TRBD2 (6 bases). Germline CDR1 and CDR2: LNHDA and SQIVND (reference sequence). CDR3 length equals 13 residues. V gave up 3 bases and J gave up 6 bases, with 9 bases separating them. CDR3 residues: CASSIQGGNEQFF. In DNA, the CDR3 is TGTGCCAGTAGTATCCAGGGAGGCAATGAGCAGTTCTTC.

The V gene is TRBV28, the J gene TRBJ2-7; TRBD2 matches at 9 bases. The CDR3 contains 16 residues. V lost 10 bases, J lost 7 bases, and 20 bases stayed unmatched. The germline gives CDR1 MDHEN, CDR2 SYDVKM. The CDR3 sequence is CAIVSDRRGGLNEQYF. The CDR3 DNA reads TGTGCCATCGTCAGTGATAGGCGGGGGGGCCTTAATGAGCAGTACTTC.

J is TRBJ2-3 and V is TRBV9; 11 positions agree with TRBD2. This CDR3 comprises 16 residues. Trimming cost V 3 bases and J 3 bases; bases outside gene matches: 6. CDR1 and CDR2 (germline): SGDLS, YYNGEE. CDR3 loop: CASSAGLAGGTDTQYF. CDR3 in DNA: TGTGCCAGCAGCGCGGGGCTAGCGGGGGGAACAGATACGCAGTATTTT.

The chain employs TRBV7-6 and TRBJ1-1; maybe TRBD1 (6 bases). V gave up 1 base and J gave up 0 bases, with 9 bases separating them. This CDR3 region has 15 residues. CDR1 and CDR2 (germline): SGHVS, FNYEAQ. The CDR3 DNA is TGTGCCAGCAGCTTAGGTGGACAGATGAACACTGAAGCTTTCTTT. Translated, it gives CASSLGGQMNTEAFF.

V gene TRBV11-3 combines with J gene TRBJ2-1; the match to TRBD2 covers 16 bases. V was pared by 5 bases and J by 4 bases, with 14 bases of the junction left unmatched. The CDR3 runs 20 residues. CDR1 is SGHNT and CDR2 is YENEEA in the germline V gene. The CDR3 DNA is TGTGCCAGCAGCCTCGGGACTAGCGGGAGGGCCCACTTATCATACAATGAGCAGTTCTTC. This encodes CASSLGTSGRAHLSYNEQFF.

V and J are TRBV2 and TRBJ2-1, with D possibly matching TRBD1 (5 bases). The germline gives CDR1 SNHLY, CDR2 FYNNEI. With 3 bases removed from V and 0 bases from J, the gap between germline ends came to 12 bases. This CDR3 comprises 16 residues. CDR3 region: CASSETEHSSYNEQFF. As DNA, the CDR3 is TGTGCCAGCAGTGAGACAGAACATAGCTCCTACAATGAGCAGTTCTTC.

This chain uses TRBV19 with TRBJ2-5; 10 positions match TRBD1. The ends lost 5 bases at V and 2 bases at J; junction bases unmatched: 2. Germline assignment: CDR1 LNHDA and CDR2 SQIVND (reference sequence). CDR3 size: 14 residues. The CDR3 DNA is TGTGCCAGTAGTGCGGACAGGGGGCAAGAGACCCAGTACTTC. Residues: CASSADRGQETQYF.

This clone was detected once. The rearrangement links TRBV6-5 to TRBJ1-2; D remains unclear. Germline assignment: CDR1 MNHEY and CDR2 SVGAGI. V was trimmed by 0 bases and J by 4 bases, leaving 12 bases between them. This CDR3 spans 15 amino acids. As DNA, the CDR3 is TGTGCCAGCAGTTACTCGAACACCATAATCTATGGCTACACCTTC. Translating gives CASSYSNTIIYGYTF.

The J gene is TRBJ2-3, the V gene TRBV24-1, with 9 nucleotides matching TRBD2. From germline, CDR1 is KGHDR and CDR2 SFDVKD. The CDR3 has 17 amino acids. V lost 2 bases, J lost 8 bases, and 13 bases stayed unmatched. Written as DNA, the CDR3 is TGTGCCACCAGTGATTCCCAATTTAGGACTAGCGACGGTACGCAGTATTTT. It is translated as CATSDSQFRTSDGTQYF.

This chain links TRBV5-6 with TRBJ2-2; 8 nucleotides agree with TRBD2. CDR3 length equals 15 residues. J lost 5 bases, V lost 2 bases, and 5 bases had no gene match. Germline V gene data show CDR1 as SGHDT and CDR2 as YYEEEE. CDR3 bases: TGTGCCAGCAGCTTACCCGGGGGGGGAACCGGGGAGCTGTTTTTT. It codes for CASSLPGGGTGELFF. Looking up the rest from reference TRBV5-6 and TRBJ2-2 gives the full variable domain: DAGVTQSPTHLIKTRGQQVTLRCSPKSGHDTVSWYQQALGQGPQFIFQYYEEEERQRGNFPDRFSGHQFPNYSSELNVNALLLGDSALYLCASSLPGGGTGELFFGEGSRLTVL.

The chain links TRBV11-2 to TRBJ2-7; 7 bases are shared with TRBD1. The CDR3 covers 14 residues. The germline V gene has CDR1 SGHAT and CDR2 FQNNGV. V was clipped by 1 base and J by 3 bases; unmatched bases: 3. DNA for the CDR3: TGTGCCAGCAGCTTAGGTCGACAGGGCTACGAGCAGTACTTC. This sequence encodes CASSLGRQGYEQYF.